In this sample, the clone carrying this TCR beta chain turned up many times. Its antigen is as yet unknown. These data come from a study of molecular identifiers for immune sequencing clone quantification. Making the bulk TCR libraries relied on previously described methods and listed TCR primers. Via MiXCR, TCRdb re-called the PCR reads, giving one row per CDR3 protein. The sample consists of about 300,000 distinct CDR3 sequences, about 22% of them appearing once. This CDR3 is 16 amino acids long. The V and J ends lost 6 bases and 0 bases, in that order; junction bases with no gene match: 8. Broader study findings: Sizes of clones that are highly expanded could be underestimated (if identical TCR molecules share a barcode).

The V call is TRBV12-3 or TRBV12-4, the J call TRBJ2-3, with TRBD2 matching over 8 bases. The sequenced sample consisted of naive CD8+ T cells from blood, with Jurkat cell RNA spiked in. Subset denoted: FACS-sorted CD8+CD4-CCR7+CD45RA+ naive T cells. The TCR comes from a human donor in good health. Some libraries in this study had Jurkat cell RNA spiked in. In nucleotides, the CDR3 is TGTGCCAGCAGATCTCCCGGCGGGGGGAGCACAGATACGCAGTATTTT. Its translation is CASRSPGGGSTDTQYF.